The next 28 T cell receptor beta chains were all read from a single sample in a study of blood T cell repertoires in COVID-19. Sequenced by immunoSEQ multiplex PCR; TCRdb stores in-frame clones only, minus some. In the table there are 190,000 or so clones, approximately 88% of which are singletons. The sequenced sample was peripheral blood. The source is a woman under 40 with acute or convalescent COVID-19.

The chain joins TRBV19 to TRBJ2-1; possibly TRBD1 for D (5 bases). Trimming stripped 1 base from V and 0 bases from J, with 13 bases between. This CDR3 region has 17 residues. Germline V lookup: CDR1 LNHDA, CDR2 SQIVND (reference sequence). CDR3 sequence (DNA): TGTGCCAGTAGTATAGGAAGGACACCTAGCTCCTACAATGAGCAGTTCTTC. Translating gives CASSIGRTPSSYNEQFF.

This clone was counted a single time. The chain joins TRBV14 to TRBJ1-1; D may be TRBD1 (5 bases). The CDR3 sequence is 16 residues long. V was cut by 5 bases and J by 1 base, with 17 bases left in between. Germline CDR1 SGHDN, CDR2 FVKESK. CDR3 coding DNA: TGTGCCAGCAGCTTAATTTCGGGACTTACGAACACTGAAGCTTTCTTT. Its protein product is CASSLISGLTNTEAFF.

This clone was detected only a few times. V gene TRBV7-9 combines with J gene TRBJ1-2; D not certain. V lost 1 base and J lost 6, with 15 bases in between. CDR1 and CDR2 (germline): SEHNR, FQNEAQ (reference sequence). The length of the CDR3 is 15 residues. CDR3 in DNA: TGTGCCAGCAGCTTAGGGGAGGGTAGCGAAAATGGCTACACCTTC. Encoded protein: CASSLGEGSENGYTF.

This clone was seen only a few times. The chain has TRBV7-9 and TRBJ1-1; no firm D call. Germline values: CDR1 SEHNR, CDR2 FQNEAQ (reference sequence). V lost 5 bases and J lost 13, with 11 bases in between. The CDR3 extends over 10 amino acids. The CDR3: CASSPGSNFF. The CDR3 DNA reads TGTGCCAGCAGCCCCGGGTCCAATTTCTTT.

The chain has TRBV6-5 and TRBJ2-5, with D possibly TRBD2 on 6 matching bases. This CDR3 region has 14 residues. CDR1 and CDR2 (germline): MNHEY, SVGAGI. The V gene lost 6 bases and the J gene lost 3 bases, with 14 bases spanning the gap. The CDR3 DNA follows: TGTGCCAGCAGAACCGGGACTGGAAAAGAGACCCAGTACTTC. Encoded protein: CASRTGTGKETQYF.

A remark on this clone: The same CDR3 arises from other DNA sequences in this sample as well. The chain combines TRBV30 with TRBJ2-5; TRBD2 is a possible D gene (6 bases). CDR1 and CDR2 from the germline V gene are GTSNPN and SVGIG (reference sequence). Between the trimmed V and J ends, which lost 0 bases and 5 bases, there was a span of 13 bases. The CDR3 has 14 amino acids. Written as DNA, the CDR3 is TGTGCCTGGAGTGTACGTGGGGGGAGGGAGACCCAGTACTTC. Protein sequence: CAWSVRGGRETQYF.

The J gene is TRBJ2-1, the V gene TRBV28; the D is unclear. V gave up 3 bases and J gave up 15 bases, with 18 bases separating them. The germline V gene has CDR1 MDHEN and CDR2 SYDVKM. The CDR3 is 13 amino acids. CDR3 DNA sequence: TGTGCCAGCAGTTTTTTCGGGTTTCCTGTATCGTTCTTC. Protein: CASSFFGFPVSFF.

The chain links TRBV6-2 or TRBV6-3 to TRBJ2-7, with 9 bases fitting TRBD2. Germline V gene lookup returns CDR1 MNHEY and CDR2 SVGEGT. CDR3 length equals 15 residues. The ends lost 5 bases at V and 3 bases at J; junction bases unmatched: 8. DNA for the CDR3: TGTGCCAGCAGTCGCACCCGACTAGCGGACTACGAGCAGTACTTC. Its protein product is CASSRTRLADYEQYF.

J is TRBJ2-4 and V is TRBV7-8; 7 nucleotides match TRBD2. Trimming took 5 bases from V and 7 from J; bases not matched to a gene: 14. The CDR3 is made up of 16 amino acids. Germline assignment: CDR1 SGHVS and CDR2 FQNEAQ. The CDR3 is CASSVRAGLDRNIQYF. The CDR3 DNA sequence: TGTGCCAGCAGCGTACGAGCGGGACTGGACCGTAACATTCAGTACTTC. Complete variable domain (other parts from reference TRBV7-8 and TRBJ2-4): GAGVSQSPRYKVAKRGQDVALRCDPISGHVSLFWYQQALGQGPEFLTYFQNEAQLDKSGLPSDRFFAERPEGSVSTLKIQRTQQEDSAVYLCASSVRAGLDRNIQYFGAGTRLSVL.

The chain is built from TRBV20-1 and TRBJ2-7; unclear D gene. CDR1 and CDR2 (germline): DFQATT, SNEGSKA (reference sequence). V gave up 3 bases and J gave up 6 bases, with 9 bases separating them. The CDR3 loop spans 11 amino acids. Written as DNA, the CDR3 is TGCAGTGCTAGGACTGACTCCGAGCAGTACTTC. This encodes CSARTDSEQYF.

The chain recombines TRBV3-1 (or the pseudogene TRBV3-2) with TRBJ2-1; the match to TRBD2 covers 11 bases. V shed 8 bases, J shed 10 bases, and the junction held 10 bases outside the gene matches. Germline V gene lookup returns CDR1 LGHDT and CDR2 YNNKEL (reference sequence). This CDR3 is built from 14 residues. The CDR3 DNA sequence: TGTGCCAGCGGCAGTAGCGGGAGGGCCTGGGAGCAGTTCTTC. Amino acids: CASGSSGRAWEQFF.

This rearrangement joins TRBV5-1 to TRBJ2-1; 7 bases match TRBD2. Germline CDR1 SGHRS, CDR2 YFSETQ. This CDR3 has 14 amino acids. Trimming removed 4 bases from V and 4 bases from J; junction bases left unmatched: 5. The CDR3 here is CASSPGTKYNEQFF. CDR3 sequence (DNA): TGCGCCAGCAGCCCAGGGACTAAGTACAATGAGCAGTTCTTC.

This rearrangement joins TRBV19 to TRBJ2-7; the match to TRBD1 covers 7 bases. The length of the CDR3 is 14 residues. CDR1 LNHDA and CDR2 SQIVND come from the germline V gene (reference sequence). V lost 5 bases, J lost 2 bases, and 6 bases stayed unmatched. CDR3 sequence: CASSLTGVAYEQYF. CDR3 sequence (DNA): TGTGCCAGTAGTCTAACAGGGGTAGCCTACGAGCAGTACTTC.

This chain uses TRBV28 with TRBJ2-2, with D unclear. Germline V gene sequence: CDR1 MDHEN, CDR2 SYDVKM. The CDR3 loop spans 11 amino acids. The V and J ends lost 5 bases and 7 bases respectively, with 5 bases between them. The CDR3 region is CASSIVGELFF. Here the CDR3 DNA reads TGTGCCAGCAGTATCGTCGGGGAGCTGTTTTTT.

This rearrangement joins TRBV19 to TRBJ1-5; tentatively, D is TRBD1 (6 bases). Deletions cut 4 bases from V and 7 bases from J, with 14 bases between. The CDR3 is made up of 14 amino acids. CDR1 is LNHDA and CDR2 is SQIVND in the germline V gene (reference sequence). The CDR3 sequence: CASSTEQGSQPQHF. The CDR3 bases are TGTGCCAGTAGTACCGAACAGGGTTCGCAGCCCCAGCATTTT.

The chain recombines TRBV9 with TRBJ1-5; D is possibly TRBD1 (5 bases). Trimming shortened V by 5 bases and J by 0 bases, and 9 bases separated the two germline ends. This CDR3 has 14 amino acids. Germline lookup yields CDR1 SGDLS and CDR2 YYNGEE. Here the CDR3 DNA reads TGTGCCAGCAGTGGGACTTCTAGCAATCAGCCCCAGCATTTT. This sequence encodes CASSGTSSNQPQHF.

The J gene is TRBJ2-2, the V gene TRBV14, with D unresolved. The CDR3 runs 14 residues. The V gene lost 0 bases and the J gene lost 5 bases, with 7 bases spanning the gap. The germline gives CDR1 SGHDN, CDR2 FVKESK. The CDR3 DNA sequence: TGTGCCAGCAGCCAAGAACGCGGAACCGGGGAGCTGTTTTTT. Protein product: CASSQERGTGELFF.

The chain couples TRBV27 to TRBJ1-2; TRBD1 matches 9 bases. This CDR3 region has 14 residues. CDR1 MNHEY and CDR2 SMNVEV come from the germline V gene (reference sequence). Germline trimming cut 4 bases from V and 4 bases from J; bases unmatched to any gene: 4. CDR3 nucleotides: TGTGCCAGCAGTTCGGGGGACAGGGTCTATGGCTACACCTTC. Protein: CASSSGDRVYGYTF.

This clone was seen just once. V usage is TRBV24-1 and J usage is TRBJ1-1; no reliable D call. From germline, CDR1 is KGHDR and CDR2 SFDVKD. The CDR3 sequence is 12 residues long. The V end lost 3 bases, the J end lost 8 bases, and 9 bases lay between the germline ends. The CDR3 DNA reads TGTGCCACCAGTGATGTCCCCGGGGAAGCTTTCTTT. Translation gives CATSDVPGEAFF.

This clone appeared a few times. V gene TRBV19 combines with J gene TRBJ1-1, with D maybe TRBD1 (6 bases). This CDR3 is built from 16 residues. Germline V gene sequence: CDR1 LNHDA, CDR2 SQIVND (reference sequence). Between the trimmed V and J ends, which lost 3 bases and 1 base, there was a span of 15 bases. This chain's CDR3 is CASSIGGAYQNTEAFF. The CDR3 DNA reads TGTGCCAGTAGTATCGGGGGGGCCTACCAGAACACTGAAGCTTTCTTT.

V is TRBV19 and J is TRBJ2-2, with 11 nucleotides matching TRBD2. This CDR3 is built from 16 residues. The germline gives CDR1 LNHDA, CDR2 SQIVND (reference sequence). V gave up 7 bases and J gave up 1 base; unmatched junction bases: 5. CDR3 coding DNA: TGTGCCAGTACCGGACTAGCGGGCGTGAACACCGGGGAGCTGTTTTTT. Its translation is CASTGLAGVNTGELFF.

The rearrangement joins TRBV19 to TRBJ2-2; 8 bases align to TRBD1. The trim removed 1 base at V and 4 bases at J, leaving 5 bases unmatched. This CDR3 comprises 16 residues. Germline V gene data show CDR1 as LNHDA and CDR2 as SQIVND (reference sequence). The CDR3 loop reads CASSIGRTGLTGELFF. CDR3 bases: TGTGCCAGTAGTATAGGGCGGACAGGGCTCACCGGGGAGCTGTTTTTT.

This chain connects TRBV2 to TRBJ1-1, with TRBD1 matching 7 bases. The CDR3 length is 18 residues. V shed 6 bases and J 0 bases; nucleotides not matched to a gene: 16. The V gene's germline CDR1 is SNHLY and CDR2 FYNNEI. The CDR3 region is CASSLRDSWVSMNTEAFF. In DNA form, the CDR3 reads TGTGCCAGCAGCTTGAGGGACAGTTGGGTTTCAATGAACACTGAAGCTTTCTTT.

V usage is TRBV2 and J usage is TRBJ2-1; 10 positions match TRBD2. V shed 7 bases and J 10 bases; nucleotides not matched to a gene: 10. This CDR3 is 14 amino acids long. Germline V gene data show CDR1 as SNHLY and CDR2 as FYNNEI. CDR3 DNA sequence: TGTGCCAGCACATTCCAGCGGGAGGGCCGCGAGCAGTTCTTC. Its translation is CASTFQREGREQFF.

The V gene is TRBV12-3 or TRBV12-4, the J gene TRBJ2-4; tentatively, D is TRBD1 (5 bases). The CDR3 loop spans 13 amino acids. V gave up 6 bases and J gave up 8 bases, with 14 bases separating them. This CDR3 is CASSQAGIDIQYF. The DNA for the CDR3 is TGTGCCAGCAGCCAGGCAGGGATTGACATTCAGTACTTC.

The CDR3 is CASVRGRAQETQYF. The CDR3 nucleotides are TGTGCCAGCGTCCGCGGGAGGGCCCAAGAGACCCAGTACTTC. V is TRBV5-8 and J is TRBJ2-5; 9 nucleotides align to TRBD2. Per germline, CDR1 SGHTS and CDR2 YDEGEE. The CDR3 covers 14 residues. The junction had 5 bases not matched to a gene; V was cut back by 7 bases and J by 1 base.

V usage is TRBV30 and J usage is TRBJ2-2, with D perhaps TRBD2 (6 bases). The germline V and J ends were trimmed by 4 bases and 5 bases, with 11 bases remaining between them. The germline V gene encodes CDR1 GTSNPN and CDR2 SVGIG (reference sequence). This CDR3 has 13 amino acids. The CDR3 sequence: CAWTVRGTGELFF. In nucleotides, the CDR3 is TGTGCCTGGACCGTACGGGGGACCGGGGAGCTGTTTTTT. The full variable domain, its missing parts supplied by reference TRBV30 and TRBJ2-2, is SQTIHQWPATLVQPVGSPLSLECTVEGTSNPNLYWYRQAAGRGLQLLFYSVGIGQISSEVPQNLSASRPQDRQFILSSKKLLLSDSGFYLCAWTVRGTGELFFGEGSRLTVL.

This clone was seen just once. The chain couples TRBV12-3 or TRBV12-4 to TRBJ2-3, with 8 bases identical to TRBD1. Trimming took 6 bases from V and 6 from J; bases not matched to a gene: 2. The CDR3 consists of 12 residues. CDR3 nucleotide sequence: TGTGCCAGCAGCACAGGGGGGGATACGCAGTATTTT. Encoded protein: CASSTGGDTQYF.